The clone carrying this T cell receptor (beta chain) was seen a handful of times. The CDR3 is 13 amino acids. Trimming stripped 3 bases from V and 5 bases from J, with 8 bases between. For repertoire sequencing, the TCR beta CDR3 regions were amplified from RNA transcripts. The authors performed first-round RT-PCR with HTBI primers and then a second-round multiplex PCR. Via MiXCR, TCRdb re-called the multiplex PCR reads, giving one row per CDR3 protein. The sample carries under 800,000 distinct CDR3 sequences, roughly 20% recorded once. Among the hyperthyroidism patients, all were newly diagnosed, aged 18 to 65, with under 2 months' duration. Uncontrolled infections, pregnancy, lactation or other autoimmune diseases led to patient exclusion. Clinical symptoms, serum thyroxine, TRAb, thyroid ultrasound and orbital computed tomography determined diagnosis. The sample originates from a study of Graves' ophthalmopathy and Graves' hyperthyroidism.

The receptor's source is a young woman with stable Graves' hyperthyroidism. Some clones in this sample may be carry-over from other donors' samples. The source material was peripheral blood. The chain carries TRBV12-3 or TRBV12-4 and TRBJ1-5, with D uncertain. Here the CDR3 DNA reads TGTGCCAGCAGTTTCACGGCCGATCAGCCCCAGCATTTT. Encoded protein: CASSFTADQPQHF.